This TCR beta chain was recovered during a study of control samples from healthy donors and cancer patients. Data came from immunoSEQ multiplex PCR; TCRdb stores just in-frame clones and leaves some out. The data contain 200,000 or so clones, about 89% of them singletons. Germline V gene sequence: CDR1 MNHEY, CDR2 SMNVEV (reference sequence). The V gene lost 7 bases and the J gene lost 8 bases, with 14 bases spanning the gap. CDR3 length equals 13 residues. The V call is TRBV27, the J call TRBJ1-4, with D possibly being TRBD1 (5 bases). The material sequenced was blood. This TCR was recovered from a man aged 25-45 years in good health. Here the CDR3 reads CASTLFRGEKLFF. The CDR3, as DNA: TGTGCCAGCACCCTTTTCCGGGGGGAAAAACTGTTTTTT.